The 5 T cell receptor beta chains reported below all come from one sample, sequenced in a study of blood T cell repertoires in COVID-19 (dated by TCRdb to the early 2020s). The library was produced with the immunoSEQ multiplex PCR assay. As stored in TCRdb, this immuneACCESS dataset retains in-frame rearrangements with V and J assigned. A fraction of the clones does not appear; measured against another copy, unresolved V genes explain less than half of the discrepancy, and the remainder lacks a known reason. Counted in this sample were 150,000 or so clones; roughly 88% of them appeared once. The ten biggest clones cover approximately 8% of the sample. The sample taken for sequencing was peripheral blood. Every receptor here comes from a woman in her sixties or seventies with COVID-19, enrolled during active disease.

This clone was recorded once. The rearrangement links TRBV27 to TRBJ2-7, with D perhaps matching TRBD1 (6 bases). The V and J ends lost 5 bases and 12 bases respectively, with 17 bases between them. The CDR3 length is 12 residues. The V gene's germline CDR1 is MNHEY and CDR2 SMNVEV (reference sequence). The CDR3 sequence: CASSPPGQIWYF. CDR3 coding DNA: TGTGCCAGCAGTCCCCCCGGACAGATATGGTACTTC.

With respect to this clone: One junction end disagrees with the germline gene, perhaps due to a read error. V and J are TRBV12-5 and TRBJ2-5; a possible D gene is TRBD2 (7 bases). The CDR3 runs to 17 residues. CDR1 is LGHNT, CDR2 FRNRAP, per germline. The CDR3 sequence: CARGWGGPGGQQETQYF. For the CDR3, the DNA is TGTGCTAGGGGTTGGGGGGGCCCCGGAGGGCAACAAGAGACCCAGTACTTC.

The chain combines TRBV11-2 with TRBJ1-2; 9 bases map to TRBD1. Germline CDR1 SGHAT, CDR2 FQNNGV. The V gene end was trimmed by 5 bases and the J gene end by 3 bases; junction bases not matched to a gene: 4. The CDR3 is 14 residues long. CDR3 protein: CASSDGQGYYGYTF. The CDR3 DNA reads TGTGCCAGCAGCGACGGACAGGGGTACTATGGCTACACCTTC.

This chain uses TRBV5-1 with TRBJ2-3, with TRBD2 matching over 8 bases. The CDR3 length is 15 residues. J lost 6 bases, V lost 2 bases, and 8 bases had no gene match. Germline V gene data show CDR1 as SGHRS and CDR2 as YFSETQ. Here the CDR3 DNA reads TGCGCCAGCAGCTTCTCCGGGACTAGGCGGGATACGCAGTATTTT. This gives the protein CASSFSGTRRDTQYF. The entire variable domain, with the rest obtained from reference TRBV5-1 and TRBJ2-3, is as follows: KAGVTQTPRYLIKTRGQQVTLSCSPISGHRSVSWYQQTPGQGLQFLFEYFSETQRNKGNFPGRFSGRQFSNSRSEMNVSTLELGDSALYLCASSFSGTRRDTQYFGPGTRLTVL.

This clone was observed a single time. The chain combines TRBV21-1 with TRBJ2-2; no DNA check was done on the table's D call, TRBD2. TRBV21-1 is a recognized pseudogene. The CDR3 length is 13 residues. The CDR3 DNA sequence: TGTGCCAGCAGCAAGGGACTGGCCGGGGAGCTGTTTTTT. Translation: CASSKGLAGELFF.